A selection of T cell receptor beta chains follows, all from one sample in a study of shared clonotypes between healthy human individuals. Assay used: immunoSEQ multiplex PCR; TCRdb lists only in-frame clones, some missing. The table has approximately 2,300,000 clones, less than 95% seen once. The sequenced sample consisted of naive CD4+ T cells from PBMCs. The receptors come from a man aged 18-30 years in good health. Some clones in this sample may be carry-over from other donors' samples. CDR3s include the opening cysteine and the closing phenylalanine or tryptophan. Each record gives: CDR3 length, clone size, D gene, J gene, V gene, CDR3 protein, CDR3 DNA. The D gene is left open where the match is weak. Clone size is given for some rows only: seen once, a few or many times, or a class if the clone is expanded.

>14|NA|TRBD1|TRBJ2-7|TRBV6-5
CASRTGQSSYEQYF
TGTGCCAGCAGGACGGGACAGTCCTCCTACGAGCAGTACTTC
>16|NA|TRBD1|TRBJ2-2|TRBV14
CASSQTGQLTTGELFF
TGTGCCAGCAGCCAAACGGGACAGCTAACCACCGGGGAGCTGTTTTTT
>14|NA|TRBD2|TRBJ2-5|TRBV29-1
CSGKLAGGQETQYF
TGCAGCGGTAAACTAGCGGGCGGGCAGGAGACCCAGTACTTC
>13|NA|TRBD1|TRBJ2-3|TRBV6-1
CAHRAGGPDTQYF
TGTGCCCATAGGGCAGGGGGTCCAGATACGCAGTATTTT
>12|NA|NA|TRBJ1-2|TRBV27
CASSSNNYGYTF
TGTGCCAGCAGTTCCAATAACTATGGCTACACCTTC
>14|NA|NA|TRBJ2-5|TRBV5-1
CASSIYGIQETQYF
TGCGCCAGCAGCATCTACGGAATCCAAGAGACCCAGTACTTC
>13|NA|NA|TRBJ2-5|TRBV7-6
CASSLVDQETQYF
TGTGCCAGCAGCTTAGTGGATCAAGAGACCCAGTACTTC
>21|NA|TRBD2|TRBJ2-1|TRBV28
CASTTPGLAGRGVTRDNEQFF
TGTGCCAGCACCACTCCGGGACTAGCGGGAAGGGGGGTTACTAGGGACAATGAGCAGTTCTTC
>17|NA|TRBD2|TRBJ2-1|TRBV11-3
CASSLELGGGSYNEQFF
TGTGCCAGCAGCTTAGAACTGGGGGGGGGCTCCTACAATGAGCAGTTCTTC
>13|NA|TRBD2|TRBJ2-5|TRBV27
CASSRTSAETQYF
TGTGCCAGCAGTCGGACTAGCGCGGAGACCCAGTACTTC
>12|NA|NA|TRBJ2-7|TRBV28
CASSSILYEQYF
TGTGCCAGCAGTTCAATTCTATACGAGCAGTACTTC
>14|NA|TRBD2|TRBJ2-5|TRBV5-1
CASSPTSVQETQYF
TGCGCCAGCAGTCCGACTAGCGTACAAGAGACCCAGTACTTC
>15|NA|NA|TRBJ1-4|TRBV5-3
CARSFLPTGCEKLFF
TGTGCCAGAAGCTTCCTTCCGACAGGATGCGAAAAACTGTTTTTT
>14|once|NA|TRBJ2-3|TRBV7-3
CASSWSTSTDTQYF
TGTGCCAGCAGCTGGTCCACTAGCACAGATACGCAGTATTTT
>14|NA|TRBD1|TRBJ2-7|TRBV19
CASSIGAGGYEQYF
TGTGCCAGTAGTATAGGGGCAGGGGGCTACGAGCAGTACTTC
>16|NA|TRBD1|TRBJ1-3|TRBV6-6
CASRGRTGDSGNTIYF
TGTGCCAGCAGAGGACGGACAGGAGACTCTGGAAACACCATATATTTT
>13|NA|NA|TRBJ1-5|TRBV7-8
CASSFSINQPQHF
TGTGCCAGCAGCTTTAGTATTAATCAGCCCCAGCATTTT
>15|NA|NA|TRBJ1-5|TRBV29-1
CSVVWAPELNQPQHF
TGCAGCGTTGTTTGGGCGCCGGAACTCAATCAGCCCCAGCATTTT
>15|NA|NA|TRBJ1-2|TRBV5-1
CASSLGQVINYGYTF
TGCGCCAGCAGCTTGGGACAGGTTATTAACTATGGCTACACCTTC
>16|NA|TRBD1|TRBJ1-2|TRBV28
CASSPRTGGDVYGYTF
TGTGCCAGCAGTCCACGGACAGGCGGGGACGTCTATGGCTACACCTTC
>14|NA|NA|TRBJ2-3|TRBV7-9
CASSPYFGPDTQYF
TGTGCCAGCAGCCCTTATTTCGGCCCAGATACGCAGTATTTT
>14|NA|NA|TRBJ2-2|TRBV19
CASLTTPNTGELFF
TGTGCCAGTCTGACTACTCCGAACACCGGGGAGCTGTTTTTT
>14|NA|TRBD2|TRBJ2-7|TRBV6-5
CASSYTSGSYEQYF
TGTGCCAGCAGTTACACTAGCGGCTCCTACGAGCAGTACTTC
>14|NA|TRBD1|TRBJ1-6|TRBV2
CASRGQGDHSPLHF
TGTGCCAGCAGAGGACAGGGGGATCATTCACCCCTCCACTTT
>13|NA|NA|TRBJ2-7|TRBV7-9
CASSSGYSYEQYF
TGTGCCAGCAGCTCCGGCTACTCCTACGAGCAGTACTTC
>19|NA|TRBD2|TRBJ2-3|TRBV30
CAWSTGLAGAGPSGDTQYF
TGTGCCTGGAGCACGGGACTAGCGGGAGCGGGGCCCAGTGGAGATACGCAGTATTTT
>18|NA|TRBD1|TRBJ2-7|TRBV19
CASSIRGQGVSRAYEQYF
TGTGCCAGTAGTATTAGGGGACAGGGGGTTTCAAGGGCCTACGAGCAGTACTTC
>15|NA|NA|TRBJ1-1|TRBV27
CASSPGKGIGTEAFF
TGTGCCAGCAGCCCCGGTAAGGGGATTGGCACTGAAGCTTTCTTT
>14|NA|NA|TRBJ2-7|TRBV9
CASSPRWTAREQYF
TGTGCCAGCAGCCCAAGGTGGACTGCCCGGGAGCAGTACTTC
>17|NA|TRBD1|TRBJ1-1|TRBV5-4
CASSPQRPGQGGRLAFF
TGTGCCAGCAGCCCGCAGAGGCCGGGACAGGGAGGTAGATTAGCTTTCTTT
>12|NA|NA|TRBJ2-2|TRBV7-9
CASSFHTGELFF
TGTGCCAGCAGCTTTCACACCGGGGAGCTGTTTTTT
>15|once|NA|TRBJ2-1|TRBV5-4
CASRAPNGGYNEQFF
TGTGCCAGCCGAGCGCCGAACGGGGGATACAATGAGCAGTTCTTC
>15|NA|NA|TRBJ2-2|TRBV23-1
CASGSRDNRTGELFF
TGCGCCAGCGGAAGCCGGGACAATCGAACCGGGGAGCTGTTTTTT
>13|NA|NA|TRBJ1-1|TRBV7-8
CASSLAGNTEAFF
TGTGCCAGCAGCTTAGCGGGTAACACTGAAGCTTTCTTT
>17|few|TRBD1|TRBJ2-4|TRBV4-1
CASSHPGAGGSKNIQYF
TGCGCCAGCAGCCACCCCGGGGCAGGGGGCTCCAAAAACATTCAGTACTTC
>16|NA|NA|TRBJ2-3|TRBV30
CAWGEGTGLLTDTQYF
TGTGCCTGGGGGGAAGGTACAGGGCTTCTCACAGATACGCAGTATTTT
>15|NA|NA|TRBJ2-1|TRBV19
CASSKGGQTPNEQFF
TGTGCCAGTAGCAAAGGGGGACAAACCCCCAATGAGCAGTTCTTC